Listed below are T cell receptor beta chains from one sample, sequenced in a study of T-cell memory formation after mild COVID-19. MiXCR was run by TCRdb on the 5' RACE reads, yielding one entry per CDR3 protein. The sample gives 450,000 to 700,000 distinct CDR3 sequences, 15% to 20% of which show up once; around 11% is in the top ten. The sample comprised PBMCs or a T cell subset sorted from them (not recorded which). These receptors originate from an adult woman who had mild COVID-19 (a few samples of this study predate the infection). Cell type and time point are not known. The CDR3 runs from the conserved cysteine through the conserved F or W. Fields, in order: D gene, CDR3 length, J gene, clone size, V gene, CDR3 DNA, CDR3 protein. A D gene is named only where the DNA matches it firmly. Where a row states a size, it is once, few, many or the class of an expanded clone; other rows omit it.

>-|14|TRBJ2-3|many|TRBV7-2
TGTGCCAGCAGCTCCTACCCGAACACAGATACGCAGTATTTT
CASSSYPNTDTQYF
>TRBD1|17|TRBJ2-5|few|TRBV4-1
TGCGCCAGCAGCCAAGCTCAGACAGGGGGCCTCCAAGAGACCCAGTACTTC
CASSQAQTGGLQETQYF
>TRBD2|17|TRBJ2-5|few|TRBV6-5
TGTGCCAGCAGTACATTAGGGACTAGCGGGGCTCAAGAGACCCAGTACTTC
CASSTLGTSGAQETQYF
>-|12|TRBJ1-2|few|TRBV3-1
TGTGCCAGCAGCCAAGCGGGACATGGCTACACCTTC
CASSQAGHGYTF
>TRBD2|21|TRBJ2-5|once|TRBV24-1
TGTGCCACCAGTGATTTAGATCTGTGGACTAGCGGGAGGGATAAACAAGAGACCCAGTACTTC
CATSDLDLWTSGRDKQETQYF
>-|13|TRBJ1-5|few|TRBV2
TGTGCCAGCAGTGAAGCTGGTTATCAGCCCCAGCATTTT
CASSEAGYQPQHF
>TRBD2|16|TRBJ2-1|few|TRBV7-9
TGTGCCAGCAGCTTATCGACTAGCGGGAGGTATAATGAGCAGTTCTTC
CASSLSTSGRYNEQFF
>-|15|TRBJ1-5|-|TRBV7-9
TGTGCCAGCAGCTTAGCAGGGGGATACAATCAGCCCCAGCATTTT
CASSLAGGYNQPQHF
>-|16|TRBJ2-7|few|TRBV11-3
TGTGCCAGCAGCCCGGTTGACTGGTATGGGGTATACGAGCAGTACTTC
CASSPVDWYGVYEQYF
>TRBD1|17|TRBJ2-1|few|TRBV27
TGTGCCAGCAGTCCCCGAGACAGGGGGGCTTATGACAATGAGCAGTTCTTC
CASSPRDRGAYDNEQFF
>TRBD1|15|TRBJ2-3|few|TRBV5-1
TGCGCCAGCAGCTTGGAGGGGACAGCTCCAGATACGCAGTATTTT
CASSLEGTAPDTQYF
>-|13|TRBJ2-3|once|TRBV7-9
TGTGCCAGCACTCCTGTAGACACAGATACGCAGTATTTT
CASTPVDTDTQYF
>-|16|TRBJ2-2|few|TRBV3-1
TGTGCCAGCAGCCAAGACGAGGGACATAACACCGGGGAGCTGTTTTTT
CASSQDEGHNTGELFF
>-|17|TRBJ2-3|-|TRBV7-2
TGTGCCAGCAGCTCAACAGGGACTCTTTTGAGCACAGATACGCAGTATTTT
CASSSTGTLLSTDTQYF
>-|15|TRBJ1-6|-|TRBV3-1
TGTGCCAGCAGCCAAGGGACGGTGAGGGGTTCACCCCTCCACTTT
CASSQGTVRGSPLHF
>-|14|TRBJ2-7|few|TRBV12-3/TRBV12-4
TGTGCCAGCAGACGGACGGCTAACTCCTACGAGCAGTACTTC
CASRRTANSYEQYF
>TRBD1|14|TRBJ2-5|-|TRBV7-6
TGTGCCAGCAGCGGACGCGAGGGGGCAGAGACCCAGTACTTC
CASSGREGAETQYF
>-|12|TRBJ2-3|-|TRBV20-1
TGCAGCGTCTCTAGGGGCACAGATACGCAGTATTTT
CSVSRGTDTQYF
>-|14|TRBJ2-1|-|TRBV15
TGTGCCACCAGCATGGGGAGAGTAAACAATGAGCAGTTCTTC
CATSMGRVNNEQFF
>TRBD1|14|TRBJ1-2|many|TRBV7-8
TGTGCCAGCAGCCCCCAACAGGGGAACTATGGCTACACCTTC
CASSPQQGNYGYTF
>TRBD2|15|TRBJ2-1|-|TRBV7-3
TGTGCCAGCAGCCGCACTAGCGGGAGGGAAGGTGAGCAGTTCTTC
CASSRTSGREGEQFF
>TRBD2|17|TRBJ2-7|few|TRBV7-8
TGTGCCAGCAGCTCCCTAAGACGACTAGCGGGACCATACGAGCAGTACTTC
CASSSLRRLAGPYEQYF
>TRBD2|15|TRBJ2-4|few|TRBV7-9
TGTGCCAGCAGCACCATCCTAGCGGGAATGAACATTCAGTACTTC
CASSTILAGMNIQYF